One sample yielded the 13 T cell receptor beta chains listed below, sequenced in a study of blood T cell repertoires in COVID-19. Generated by immunoSEQ multiplex PCR, the TCRdb table keeps only in-frame clones and is missing some. The sample lists about 40,000 clones; approximately 82% were seen once. Specimen: peripheral blood. These receptors all stem from a woman in her 70s with acute or convalescent COVID-19.

The chain joins TRBV4-2 to TRBJ2-7; 16 bases map to TRBD2. The length of the CDR3 is 18 residues. The germline gives CDR1 LGHNA, CDR2 YNFKEQ. Trimming cost V 1 base and J 1 base; bases outside gene matches: 4. The CDR3 DNA sequence: TGTGCCAGCAGCCAAGGGGGACTAGCGGGAGGGAAATCCTACGAGCAGTACTTC. It encodes CASSQGGLAGGKSYEQYF.

The V gene is TRBV14, the J gene TRBJ2-3; TRBD1 aligns across 7 bases. From germline, CDR1 is SGHDN and CDR2 FVKESK. The CDR3 length is 18 residues. With 2 bases clipped from V and 6 bases from J, the junction kept 17 bases outside the gene matches. CDR3 amino acids: CASSQIRLGGQGADTQYF. The CDR3 DNA sequence: TGTGCCAGCAGCCAAATCCGCCTAGGGGGCCAAGGTGCGGATACGCAGTATTTT.

The rearrangement joins TRBV11-2 to TRBJ2-3; TRBD1 matches at 9 bases. The germline gives CDR1 SGHAT, CDR2 FQNNGV. V was clipped by 1 base and J by 3 bases; unmatched bases: 2. This CDR3 region has 15 residues. The CDR3 bases are TGTGCCAGCAGCTTAGGGGACAGGGCTACAGATACGCAGTATTTT. Its translation: CASSLGDRATDTQYF.

The chain has TRBV6-1 and TRBJ2-2; 11 nucleotides align to TRBD2. Germline-derived CDR1 and CDR2 are MNHNS and SASEGT. V lost 4 bases to trimming and J lost 6 bases; unmatched junction nucleotides: 7. The CDR3 runs to 16 residues. The CDR3 region is CASSGLAGFISGELFF. The CDR3 DNA is TGTGCCAGCAGTGGACTAGCGGGATTTATCTCCGGGGAGCTGTTTTTT.

The chain joins TRBV7-8 to TRBJ1-3; 7 bases are a match to TRBD1. After removal of 3 bases from V and 6 bases from J, the junction contained 8 bases not matched to a gene. Germline assignment: CDR1 SGHVS and CDR2 FQNEAQ. The CDR3 totals 15 residues. The CDR3 loop is CASSFTGQVENTIYF. The CDR3 DNA reads TGTGCCAGCAGCTTTACCGGACAGGTCGAAAACACCATATATTTT.

The chain has TRBV6-2 or TRBV6-3 and TRBJ1-6; 7 positions agree with TRBD1. Trimming took 2 bases from V and 0 from J; bases not matched to a gene: 10. The CDR3 has 19 residues. Looked up from germline, CDR1 is MNHEY and CDR2 is SVGEGT. The CDR3 sequence is CASSYVPGQLSSYNSPLHF. The CDR3 DNA follows: TGTGCCAGCAGTTACGTTCCGGGACAGCTAAGCTCCTATAATTCACCCCTCCACTTT.

The genes are TRBV3-1 (or the pseudogene TRBV3-2) and TRBJ1-6; D gene uncertain. Looked up from germline, CDR1 is LGHDT and CDR2 is YNNKEL (reference sequence). The length of the CDR3 is 16 residues. Trimming took off 0 bases at V and 6 bases at J, with 12 bases between the two ends. Here the CDR3 reads CASSQDSARLNSPLHF. As DNA, the CDR3 is TGTGCCAGCAGCCAAGATAGTGCCCGACTTAATTCACCCCTCCACTTT.

V gene TRBV7-2 combines with J gene TRBJ1-1; D is uncertain. CDR3 size: 14 residues. The V gene lost 5 bases and the J gene lost 4 bases, with 14 bases spanning the gap. Germline V gene lookup returns CDR1 SGHTA and CDR2 FQGNSA. CDR3 protein: CASSLHRSGTEAFF. The CDR3 DNA reads as TGTGCCAGCAGCCTCCACCGATCGGGCACTGAAGCTTTCTTT.

CDR3 residues: CASASQGYGEQYF. DNA of the CDR3: TGTGCCAGCGCGAGTCAGGGGTACGGCGAGCAGTACTTC. The rearrangement links TRBV5-6 to TRBJ2-7, with D possibly matching TRBD1 (6 bases). V was clipped by 7 bases and J by 6 bases, with 17 bases between them. CDR1 is SGHDT, CDR2 YYEEEE, per germline. The CDR3 contains 13 residues.

V usage is TRBV28 and J usage is TRBJ2-7; 10 positions agree with TRBD2. Germline assignment: CDR1 MDHEN and CDR2 SYDVKM. V gave up 7 bases and J gave up 0 bases; unmatched junction bases: 9. The CDR3 is made up of 16 amino acids. The CDR3: CASTVRLAGDSYEQYF. The CDR3 DNA reads TGTGCCAGCACCGTGCGCCTAGCGGGAGACTCCTACGAGCAGTACTTC.

The chain is built from TRBV5-4 and TRBJ2-5, with a weak D call TRBD1 (7 bases). The germline V gene encodes CDR1 SGHNT and CDR2 YYREEE (reference sequence). The CDR3 sequence is 16 residues long. The V and J ends lost 5 bases and 1 base respectively, with 18 bases between them. CDR3 DNA sequence: TGTGCCAGCAGGTCGGGCGGGCGGGACAGCCAAGAGACCCAGTACTTC. Translation gives CASRSGGRDSQETQYF. Full variable domain (rest looked up from reference TRBV5-4 and TRBJ2-5): ETGVTQSPTHLIKTRGQQVTLRCSSQSGHNTVSWYQQALGQGPQFIFQYYREEENGRGNFPPRFSGLQFPNYSSELNVNALELDDSALYLCASRSGGRDSQETQYFGPGTRLLVL.

The chain has TRBV28 and TRBJ1-5, with D possibly matching TRBD1 (5 bases). The CDR3 totals 16 residues. The V and J ends lost 5 bases and 6 bases respectively, with 20 bases between them. Germline V CDR1 and CDR2: MDHEN, SYDVKM. This CDR3 reads CASSRGLGAFGQPQHF. The CDR3 DNA sequence: TGTGCCAGCAGTCGGGGGTTAGGGGCTTTCGGTCAGCCCCAGCATTTT. Variable domain in full (rest from reference TRBV28 and TRBJ1-5): DVKVTQSSRYLVKRTGEKVFLECVQDMDHENMFWYRQDPGLGLRLIYFSYDVKMKEKGDIPEGYSVSREKKERFSLILESASTNQTSMYLCASSRGLGAFGQPQHFGDGTRLSIL.

This chain links TRBV3-1 (or the pseudogene TRBV3-2) with TRBJ1-2; weak D call: TRBD1 (5 bases). This CDR3 contains 13 residues. Germline CDR1 LGHDT, CDR2 YNNKEL (reference sequence). The V gene lost 3 bases and the J gene lost 2 bases, with 7 bases spanning the gap. CDR3 nucleotides: TGTGCCAGCAGCCAGGGGCAGAACTATGGCTACACCTTC. It is translated as CASSQGQNYGYTF.